The source of this T cell receptor (beta chain) is a study of shared clonotypes between healthy human individuals. The CDR3 covers 16 residues. Germline V gene sequence: CDR1 SGHAT, CDR2 FQNNGV. Trimming took 1 base from V and 8 from J, leaving 18 bases between them. Whole-study results and caveats: Only blood underwent sampling, and tissue repertoires likely differ.

Terminally differentiated effector memory CD45RA+ cells were excluded from the naive CD8 cells, which were CD45RO-negative and positively selected for CCR7. Note on this clone: The antigen is unknown.

The deep-level immunoSEQ assay was used. The protocol was immunoSEQ multiplex PCR, while the TCRdb copy is restricted to in-frame clones and leaves out a portion. The table has about 1,900,000 clones, about 95% seen once. The material sequenced was naive CD8+ T cells sorted from blood. The sequence came from a man younger than 35 in good health. The chain carries TRBV11-2 and TRBJ2-1, with D unresolved. CDR3 in DNA: TGTGCCAGCAGCTTAGGAAGGACCCGCCGGTCCGATGAGCAGTTCTTC. This encodes CASSLGRTRRSDEQFF.